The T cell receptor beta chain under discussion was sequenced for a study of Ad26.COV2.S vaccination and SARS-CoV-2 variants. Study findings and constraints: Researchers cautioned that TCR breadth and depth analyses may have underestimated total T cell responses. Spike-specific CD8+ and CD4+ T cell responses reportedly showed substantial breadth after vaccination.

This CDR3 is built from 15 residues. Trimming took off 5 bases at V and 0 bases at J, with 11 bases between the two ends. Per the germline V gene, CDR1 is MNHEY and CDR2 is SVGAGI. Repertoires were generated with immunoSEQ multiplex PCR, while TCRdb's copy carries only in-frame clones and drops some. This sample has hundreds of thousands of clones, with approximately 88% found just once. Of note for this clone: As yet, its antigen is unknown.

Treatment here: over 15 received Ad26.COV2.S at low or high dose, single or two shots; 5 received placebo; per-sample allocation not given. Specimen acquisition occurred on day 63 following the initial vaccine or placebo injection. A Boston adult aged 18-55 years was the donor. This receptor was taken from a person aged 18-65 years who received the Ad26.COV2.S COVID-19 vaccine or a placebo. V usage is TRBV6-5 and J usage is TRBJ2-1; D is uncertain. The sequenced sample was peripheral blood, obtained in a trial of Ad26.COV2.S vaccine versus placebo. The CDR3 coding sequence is TGTGCCAGCAGTCCGGACGCAAGCTCCTACAATGAGCAGTTCTTC. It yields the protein CASSPDASSYNEQFF.